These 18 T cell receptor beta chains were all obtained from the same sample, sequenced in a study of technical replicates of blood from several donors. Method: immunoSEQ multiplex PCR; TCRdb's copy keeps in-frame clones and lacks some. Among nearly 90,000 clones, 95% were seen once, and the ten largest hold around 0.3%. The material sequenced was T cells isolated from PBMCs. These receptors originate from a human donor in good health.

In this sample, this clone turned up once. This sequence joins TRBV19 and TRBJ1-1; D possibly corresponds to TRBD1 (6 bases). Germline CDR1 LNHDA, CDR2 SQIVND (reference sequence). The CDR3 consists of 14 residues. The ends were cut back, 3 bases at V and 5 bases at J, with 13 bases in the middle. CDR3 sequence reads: CASSIAGAGTEAFF. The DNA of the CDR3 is TGTGCCAGTAGTATTGCAGGGGCTGGGACTGAAGCTTTCTTT.

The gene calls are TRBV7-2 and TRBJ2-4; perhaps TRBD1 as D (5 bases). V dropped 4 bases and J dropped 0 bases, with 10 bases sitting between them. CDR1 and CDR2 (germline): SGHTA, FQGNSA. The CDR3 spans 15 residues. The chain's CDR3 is CASSSNRIAKNIQYF. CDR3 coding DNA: TGTGCCAGCAGCTCCAACAGGATAGCCAAAAACATTCAGTACTTC.

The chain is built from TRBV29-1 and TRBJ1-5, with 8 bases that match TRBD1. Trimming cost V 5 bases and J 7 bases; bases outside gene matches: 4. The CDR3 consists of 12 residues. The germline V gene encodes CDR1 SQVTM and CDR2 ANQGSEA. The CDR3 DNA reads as TGCAGCGTTCAGGGGGCCGGGCAGCCCCAGCATTTT. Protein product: CSVQGAGQPQHF.

CDR3 in DNA: TGTGCCAGCGGCGAAGAGCGGGGCTCCTACGAGCAGTACTTC. Translation gives CASGEERGSYEQYF. J is TRBJ2-7 and V is TRBV6-1; 7 bases fit TRBD2. The germline V gene has CDR1 MNHNS and CDR2 SASEGT. This CDR3 region has 14 residues. The trim removed 8 bases at V and 0 bases at J, leaving 7 bases unmatched.

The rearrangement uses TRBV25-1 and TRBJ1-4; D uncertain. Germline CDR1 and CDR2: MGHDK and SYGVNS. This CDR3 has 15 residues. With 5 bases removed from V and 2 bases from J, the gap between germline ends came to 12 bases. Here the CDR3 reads CASSQPGATNEKLFF. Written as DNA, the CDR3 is TGTGCCAGCAGTCAACCGGGTGCGACTAATGAAAAACTGTTTTTT.

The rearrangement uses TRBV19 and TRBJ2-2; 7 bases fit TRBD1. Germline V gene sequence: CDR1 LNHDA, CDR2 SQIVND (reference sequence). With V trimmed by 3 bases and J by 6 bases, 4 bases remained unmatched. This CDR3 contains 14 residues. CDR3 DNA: TGTGCCAGTAGTATTCTGCAGGGGGCCGGGGAGCTGTTTTTT. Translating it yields CASSILQGAGELFF.

The CDR3 nucleotides are TGTGCCAGTAGTCTCACAGGGAGGGGCACTGAAGCTTTCTTT. Its translation: CASSLTGRGTEAFF. The chain combines TRBV19 with TRBJ1-1; possibly TRBD1 for D (6 bases). Germline assignment: CDR1 LNHDA and CDR2 SQIVND (reference sequence). The V end was cut by 5 bases, the J end by 4 bases, with 14 bases between. CDR3 size: 14 residues.

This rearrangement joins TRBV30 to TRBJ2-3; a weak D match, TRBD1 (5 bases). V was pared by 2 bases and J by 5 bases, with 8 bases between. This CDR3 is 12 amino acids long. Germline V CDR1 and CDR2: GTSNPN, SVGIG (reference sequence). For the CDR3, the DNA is TGTGCCTGGAGTCAGGGAAGAGATACGCAGTATTTT. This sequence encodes CAWSQGRDTQYF. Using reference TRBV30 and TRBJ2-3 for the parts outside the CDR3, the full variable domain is SQTIHQWPATLVQPVGSPLSLECTVEGTSNPNLYWYRQAAGRGLQLLFYSVGIGQISSEVPQNLSASRPQDRQFILSSKKLLLSDSGFYLCAWSQGRDTQYFGPGTRLTVL.

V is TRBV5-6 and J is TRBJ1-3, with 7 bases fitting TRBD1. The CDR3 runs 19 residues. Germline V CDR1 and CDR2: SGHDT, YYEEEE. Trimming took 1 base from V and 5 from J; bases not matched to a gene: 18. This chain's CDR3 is CASSLWWSAGGEYRNTIYF. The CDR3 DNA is TGTGCCAGCAGCTTGTGGTGGTCGGCAGGGGGAGAATATAGAAACACCATATATTTT.

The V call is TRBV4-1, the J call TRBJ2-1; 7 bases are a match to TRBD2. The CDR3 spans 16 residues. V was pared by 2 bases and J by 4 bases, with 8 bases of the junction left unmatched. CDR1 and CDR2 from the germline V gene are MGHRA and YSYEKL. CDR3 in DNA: TGCGCCAGCAGCCAACTTCTTTCTAGCGGTTACAATGAGCAGTTCTTC. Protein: CASSQLLSSGYNEQFF.

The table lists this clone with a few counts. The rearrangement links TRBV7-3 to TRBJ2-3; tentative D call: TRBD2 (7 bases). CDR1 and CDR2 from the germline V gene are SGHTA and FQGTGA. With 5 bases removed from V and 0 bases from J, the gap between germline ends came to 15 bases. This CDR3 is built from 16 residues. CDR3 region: CASSLLRGGSTDTQYF. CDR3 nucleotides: TGTGCCAGCAGCCTCCTTAGGGGGGGCAGCACAGATACGCAGTATTTT.

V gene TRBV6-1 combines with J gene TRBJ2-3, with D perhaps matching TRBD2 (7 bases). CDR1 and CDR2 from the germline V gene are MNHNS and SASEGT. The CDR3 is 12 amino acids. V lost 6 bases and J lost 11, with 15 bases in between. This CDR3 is CASRYYREGQYF. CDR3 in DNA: TGTGCCAGCAGATACTACAGGGAGGGGCAGTATTTT.

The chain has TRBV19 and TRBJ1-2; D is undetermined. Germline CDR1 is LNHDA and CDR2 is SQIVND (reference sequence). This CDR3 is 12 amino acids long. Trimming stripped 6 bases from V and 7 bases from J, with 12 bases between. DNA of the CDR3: TGTGCCAGTAGGGAGGGTGGGCTTGGCTACACCTTC. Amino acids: CASREGGLGYTF.

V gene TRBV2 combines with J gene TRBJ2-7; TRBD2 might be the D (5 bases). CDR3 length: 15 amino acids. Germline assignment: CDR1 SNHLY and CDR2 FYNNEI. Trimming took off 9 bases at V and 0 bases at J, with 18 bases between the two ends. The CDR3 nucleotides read TGTGCCAGTATTGGTCCGAGCGGCCCCTCCTACGAGCAGTACTTC. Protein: CASIGPSGPSYEQYF.

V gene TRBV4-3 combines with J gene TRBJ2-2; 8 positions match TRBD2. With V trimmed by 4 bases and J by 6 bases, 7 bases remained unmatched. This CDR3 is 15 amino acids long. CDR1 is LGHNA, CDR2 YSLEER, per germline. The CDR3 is CASSLAGGIAGELFF. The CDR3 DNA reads TGCGCCAGCAGCCTTGCGGGAGGTATCGCCGGGGAGCTGTTTTTT.

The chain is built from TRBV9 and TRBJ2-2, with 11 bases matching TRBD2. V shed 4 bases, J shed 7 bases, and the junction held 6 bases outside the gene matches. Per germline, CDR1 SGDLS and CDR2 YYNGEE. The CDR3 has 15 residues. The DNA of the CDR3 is TGTGCCAGCAGCCCTAGACTAGCGGGAAACGGGGAGCTGTTTTTT. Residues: CASSPRLAGNGELFF.

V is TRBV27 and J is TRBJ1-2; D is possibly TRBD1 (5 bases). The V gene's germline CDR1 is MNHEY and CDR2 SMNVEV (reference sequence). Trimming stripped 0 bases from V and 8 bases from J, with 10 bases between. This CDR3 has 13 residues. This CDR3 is CASSLSTWGGYTF. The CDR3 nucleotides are TGTGCCAGCAGTTTATCGACGTGGGGCGGCTACACCTTC.

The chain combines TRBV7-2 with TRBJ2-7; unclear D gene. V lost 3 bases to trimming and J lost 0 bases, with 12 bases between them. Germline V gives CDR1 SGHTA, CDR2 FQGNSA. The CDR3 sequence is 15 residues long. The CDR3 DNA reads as TGTGCCAGCAGCTTGACATCGGCCATCTCCTACGAGCAGTACTTC. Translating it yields CASSLTSAISYEQYF.